There are a few counts of the clone carrying this T cell receptor beta chain. What it binds is not known. Sort purity for all populations was recorded as exceeding 98%. The record originates from a study of beta chain features in type 1 diabetes. Study-level results: TCRB CDR3s from Type 1 diabetes patients were moderately but significantly shorter in all four CD4+ subsets.

Sequencing targeted expressed TCRB transcripts, as all isolated RNA had been reverse transcribed. The data were produced by immunoSEQ multiplex PCR, yet TCRdb's version contains in-frame clones alone and is incomplete. In the table there are hundreds of thousands of clones, 11% of which are singletons. The CDR3 totals 12 residues. Germline CDR1 is SGHRS and CDR2 is YFSETQ. V was pared by 4 bases and J by 4 bases, with 8 bases between. This clonotype was obtained from a young man with type 1 diabetes. V and J are TRBV5-1 and TRBJ2-5; D unclear. Sequencing input: naive CD4+ T cells from blood. In nucleotides, the CDR3 is TGCGCCAGCAGCCACCGCGGAGAGACCCAGTACTTC. This sequence encodes CASSHRGETQYF. The variable domain in full, with the rest retrieved from reference TRBV5-1 and TRBJ2-5, is KAGVTQTPRYLIKTRGQQVTLSCSPISGHRSVSWYQQTPGQGLQFLFEYFSETQRNKGNFPGRFSGRQFSNSRSEMNVSTLELGDSALYLCASSHRGETQYFGPGTRLLVL.